This T cell receptor beta chain was found in a study of control samples from healthy donors and cancer patients. CDR3 size: 13 residues. Trimming shortened V by 6 bases and J by 3 bases, and 12 bases separated the two germline ends. Germline CDR1 is LNHDA and CDR2 is SQIVND (reference sequence). Clones were read by immunoSEQ multiplex PCR, and TCRdb kept only the in-frame ones, dropping some. The data hold about 100,000 clones, with 92% observed a single time. V and J are TRBV19 and TRBJ2-7; D might be TRBD1 (6 bases). The TCR originated in a human donor in good health. The donor label of this sample is uncertain. Sequenced material: blood. Here the CDR3 reads CASRRDINYEQYF. The CDR3, as DNA: TGTGCCAGTAGAAGGGACATCAACTACGAGCAGTACTTC.